The entry that follows covers one T cell receptor beta chain sequence. Its antigen is not identified. The sample is drawn from a study of T cells expressing NK-cell markers. The CDR3 contains 18 residues. Germline assignment: CDR1 MNHEY and CDR2 SVGAGI. Study-wide results and limits: In a handful of donors, dominant clonotypes made up about 28.3-65% of CD3+CD56-NKG2C+ cells.

TCRdb re-called the 5' RACE reads and catalogs CDR3 proteins one per entry, DNA excluded. The listing contains some 300,000 distinct CDR3 sequences. The sample comprised blood T cells: a sorted CD56 or NKG2C T cell subset, CD4+ or CD8+ T cells, or bulk PBMC T cells (not recorded which). V usage is TRBV6-5 and J usage is TRBJ2-2; TCRdb's D call, TRBD2, is unchecked because there is no DNA. This receptor was obtained from a man aged 18 to 35 in good health. CDR3 residues: CASSYATPGLAETGELFF.